The 13 T cell receptor beta chains presented below share a single source sample, sequenced in a study of brain T cells in children with intractable seizures. Sequencing was performed with immunoSEQ multiplex PCR; in TCRdb, only in-frame clones are kept and a portion is missing. Seen here are about 350,000 clones, about 94% observed once, and the top ten hold approximately 5%. Time point defined: blood from clinic visit 5 months post-surgery; TSC patient then seizure free. The input for sequencing was peripheral blood, taken less than 6 months after surgery. The receptors originated from a boy younger than two with tuberous sclerosis and intractable seizures.

The genes are TRBV9 and TRBJ1-4; 8 nucleotides match TRBD1. CDR1 and CDR2 (germline): SGDLS, YYNGEE. The CDR3 contains 15 residues. V trimming: 3 bases; J trimming: 3 bases; junction bases outside the gene matches: 4. CDR3 in DNA: TGTGCCAGCAGCGGCCAACAGGGGGCTAATGAAAAACTGTTTTTT. Protein sequence: CASSGQQGANEKLFF. The whole variable domain, remainder taken from reference TRBV9 and TRBJ1-4, is DSGVTQTPKHLITATGQRVTLRCSPRSGDLSVYWYQQSLDQGLQFLIQYYNGEERAKGNILERFSAQQFPDLHSELNLSSLELGDSALYFCASSGQQGANEKLFFGSGTQLSVL.

This chain links TRBV15 with TRBJ2-7; D uncertain. V gave up 0 bases and J gave up 0 bases, with 6 bases separating them. The CDR3 covers 14 residues. Germline V gene sequence: CDR1 LNHNV, CDR2 YYDKDF (reference sequence). The CDR3 nucleotides are TGTGCCACCAGCAGAGATTTTGGCTCCTACGAGCAGTACTTC. Translation gives CATSRDFGSYEQYF.

The chain combines TRBV11-3 with TRBJ2-1; a possible D gene is TRBD1 (6 bases). The germline CDR1 and CDR2 sequences are SGHNT and YENEEA. This CDR3 has 17 residues. Between the trimmed V and J ends, which lost 5 bases and 3 bases, there was a span of 20 bases. The CDR3 nucleotides read TGTGCCAGCAGCCCAATCTGGACAGAGCCAAACTACAATGAGCAGTTCTTC. Amino acids: CASSPIWTEPNYNEQFF.

Details on this clone: At the DNA level, this CDR3 is encoded by other sequences in the same sample as well. CDR3 coding DNA: TGTGCCAGCTCACCACGGGACTCCTACAATGAGCAGTTCTTC. This translates into CASSPRDSYNEQFF. The chain has TRBV18 and TRBJ2-1, with D unresolved. This CDR3 spans 14 amino acids. Germline values: CDR1 KGHSH, CDR2 LQKENI. The ends were cut back, 1 base at V and 0 bases at J, with 4 bases in the middle.

The V gene is TRBV7-9, the J gene TRBJ2-5; 12 positions agree with TRBD2. Germline V gives CDR1 SEHNR, CDR2 FQNEAQ (reference sequence). The CDR3 length is 15 residues. V shed 5 bases and J 5 bases; nucleotides not matched to a gene: 6. The CDR3 here is CASSPSGRGRETQYF. CDR3 DNA sequence: TGTGCCAGCAGCCCTAGCGGGAGGGGGCGGGAGACCCAGTACTTC.

V and J are TRBV3-1 (or the pseudogene TRBV3-2) and TRBJ1-3; 7 bases agree with TRBD1. The germline V gene has CDR1 LGHDT and CDR2 YNNKEL (reference sequence). This CDR3 has 17 residues. Germline trimming cut 4 bases from V and 0 bases from J; bases unmatched to any gene: 9. CDR3 in DNA: TGTGCCAGCAGCCGAGGCGCCGGGACAGTCTCTGGAAACACCATATATTTT. This codes for CASSRGAGTVSGNTIYF.

The chain uses TRBV4-2 and TRBJ2-2; D not certain. CDR3 size: 15 residues. Deletions cut 0 bases from V and 1 base from J, with 6 bases between. Germline assignment: CDR1 LGHNA and CDR2 YNFKEQ. The CDR3, as DNA: TGTGCCAGCAGCCAAGAAAGGCTGAACACCGGGGAGCTGTTTTTT. Its protein product is CASSQERLNTGELFF.

The chain carries TRBV19 and TRBJ2-3; D possibly corresponds to TRBD2 (5 bases). The CDR3 totals 15 residues. Deletions cut 9 bases from V and 2 bases from J, with 18 bases between. Per the germline V gene, CDR1 is LNHDA and CDR2 is SQIVND (reference sequence). Here the CDR3 reads CASRQRESLTDTQYF. CDR3 DNA: TGTGCCAGCCGGCAGAGGGAGAGCCTCACAGATACGCAGTATTTT.

V is TRBV7-9 and J is TRBJ2-2; 8 nucleotides match TRBD2. Germline loops: CDR1 SEHNR, CDR2 FQNEAQ (reference sequence). J lost 2 bases, V lost 4 bases, and 12 bases had no gene match. The CDR3 contains 18 residues. The CDR3 spells CASSWGRSSGPNTGELFF. For the CDR3, the DNA is TGTGCCAGCAGCTGGGGACGGTCTAGCGGGCCCAACACCGGGGAGCTGTTTTTT.

This chain uses TRBV5-1 with TRBJ2-4; 8 bases are a match to TRBD1. The J segment lost 7 bases and the V segment lost 9 bases, leaving 9 bases of the junction unmatched. Looked up from germline, CDR1 is SGHRS and CDR2 is YFSETQ. The CDR3 runs 13 residues. CDR3 residues: CATAVGQGNIQYF. The CDR3 DNA reads TGCGCCACAGCAGTAGGACAGGGTAACATTCAGTACTTC.

V usage is TRBV2 and J usage is TRBJ2-7, with D uncertain. Trimming cost V 6 bases and J 0 bases, with 18 bases left between them. CDR3 length: 16 amino acids. CDR1 SNHLY and CDR2 FYNNEI come from the germline V gene. CDR3 sequence reads: CASRVNLDRDSYEQYF. For the CDR3, the DNA is TGTGCCAGCAGAGTGAATTTGGACCGAGACTCCTACGAGCAGTACTTC.

This rearrangement joins TRBV3-1 (or the pseudogene TRBV3-2) to TRBJ2-7; 7 bases agree with TRBD2. The length of the CDR3 is 15 residues. CDR1 and CDR2 (germline): LGHDT, YNNKEL (reference sequence). Unmatched junction bases numbered 11, after V lost 4 bases and J lost 5 bases. The CDR3 spells CASSLSGEGLNEQYF. The CDR3 coding sequence is TGTGCCAGCAGCCTATCGGGGGAGGGCCTTAACGAGCAGTACTTC.

DNA of the CDR3: TGTGCCAGCTCACGGGACCTAGCGGGGGGGCCTCGAGGTACGCAGTATTTT. Translated, it gives CASSRDLAGGPRGTQYF. This sequence joins TRBV18 and TRBJ2-3; 12 bases match TRBD2. This CDR3 region has 17 residues. V trimming: 4 bases; J trimming: 8 bases; junction bases outside the gene matches: 13. Per the germline V gene, CDR1 is KGHSH and CDR2 is LQKENI.